This T cell receptor (beta chain) was sequenced in a study of blood T cell repertoires in COVID-19. Study overall: Spain, Italy and the United States supplied samples that represented acute and convalescent COVID-19. PBMCs, B-cell-depleted T cells, or T cells were the source of the cDNA or gDNA that made up the material.

The ends were cut back, 1 base at V and 5 bases at J, with 9 bases in the middle. The CDR3 consists of 14 residues. Germline-derived CDR1 and CDR2 are MGHRA and YSYEKL. In the authors' methods: Reference gene primer amplification yielded estimated nucleated cell counts. TCRdb keeps only in-frame clones here, not all; method: immunoSEQ multiplex PCR. V, J and clone size derive from that table, while D and trimming were established from the DNA sequence. The repertoire holds 95,000 to 110,000 clones, with about 86% as singletons. The sample was peripheral blood. This sequence originates from an elderly woman with active or convalescent COVID-19. The chain joins TRBV4-1 to TRBJ1-5; no definite D call. This chain's CDR3 is CASSQVGGYQPQHF. The CDR3 bases are TGCGCCAGCAGCCAAGTCGGAGGGTATCAGCCCCAGCATTTT.